Sequencing of this TCR beta chain was carried out in a study of blood T cell repertoires in COVID-19 (dated by TCRdb to 2020 to 2022). In terms of the full investigation: Collaborator samples came from the United States, Italy and Spain and covered acute and convalescent phases of COVID-19. Samples came from the ongoing ImmuneRACE study (first 160 participants) plus 1,254 subjects from 6 global collaborators. Nearly every sample came with metadata listing a de-identified subject ID, COVID-19 status, age in years and sex. Where available, HLA class I and class II types were obtained from metadata supplied by the sample provider rather than from assay-based typing. The repertoires were released in a freely available public database intended as a resource for research on the immune response to SARS-CoV-2. The prospective study material was composed of cDNA or gDNA derived from T cells, B-cell-depleted T cells, or PBMCs. The dataset comprised deeply sampled blood TCRbeta repertoires from subjects exposed to, actively infected with, or recovered from COVID-19.

The CDR3 spans 14 residues, from the cysteine through the phenylalanine. Kept here is only the CDR3 DNA, which spans 42 bases and is read in frame from base 1. Here V drops 4 bases and J drops 5 bases, and the junction holds 5 bases not matched to any gene. CDR1 and CDR2, per the germline V gene, are SGHRS and YFSETQ. What the work shows at the level of the full study, not this receptor alone: Clinical and demographic metadata were provided uncurated, with the amount varying by source and participant.

About this clone: Which antigen it targets is not known. There are no base qualities to consult, and no much larger clone falls within one base.

The immunoSEQ Assay, a bias-controlled multiplex PCR, was used to amplify TCRbeta CDR3 regions from genomic DNA. For the original study's pipeline: Nucleated cell counts per sample were estimated from amplification of reference gene primers within the assay. To quantify the absolute abundance of each unique TCRbeta CDR3 rearrangement, sequence reads were collapsed and filtered. For each sample, productive Simpson clonality was calculated as the square root of Simpson's diversity index across productive rearrangements. This immuneACCESS table, as held by TCRdb, lists in-frame sequences with V and J called but not all clones. Of the missing ones, under half trace to an unresolved V gene in checked studies; the others have no known cause. Clone size and V and J calls were adopted from that table, with D and trimming inferred from the DNA. The sample includes about 410,000 clones, with about 91% observed a single time. The ten largest clonotypes hold 1.5% to 1.7% of the sample.

In Seattle, one collaborating source enrolled patients while the infection was active and tracked those patients longitudinally over the course of disease. The collaborating institutions used their own protocols to collect whole blood in K2EDTA tubes. For TCRbeta analysis, collaborators shipped samples in one of three forms: frozen whole blood, isolated PBMCs, or DNA extracted from either of those sample types. The sequence joins TRBV5-1 to TRBJ1-4; 7 central nucleotides agree with TRBD1. This clonotype was sampled from a woman in her thirties or forties with COVID-19, enrolled during active disease. The sequenced sample was peripheral blood. Here is the DNA: TGCGCCAGCAGCCCCGGGACAGTGAATGAAAAACTGTTTTTT. Translated, it reads CASSPGTVNEKLFF.